This is a list of T cell receptor beta chains from one sample in a study of T cell responses to AZD1222 COVID-19 vaccine. Method: immunoSEQ multiplex PCR; TCRdb's copy keeps in-frame clones and lacks some. Among approximately 150,000 clones listed, roughly 93% were seen once. This material consisted of peripheral blood, taken on day 0 of MenACWY control vaccination. The receptors were gathered from an adult in good health. Both conserved end residues are part of each CDR3. The D gene is left open where the match is weak. Clone size is not always given. Where it is, it says once, few, many or a class for expanded clones.

clone size	J gene	D gene	V gene	CDR3 DNA	CDR3 protein
once	TRBJ1-3	TRBD1	TRBV7-9	TGTGCCAGCAGCCGTCGGACAGGGGGCGGAAACACCATATATTTT	CASSRRTGGGNTIYF
.	TRBJ1-1	.	TRBV27	TGTGCCAGCAGTTTATCGAAAGGCTCAGGTCCCCCCAAAAAAGCTTTCTTT	CASSLSKGSGPPKKAFF
.	TRBJ1-1	.	TRBV29-1	TGCAGCGTTCAACAGGGTTTCGCTGAAGCTTTCTTT	CSVQQGFAEAFF
.	TRBJ1-2	.	TRBV9	TGTGCCAGCAGCGCCCACCGGGAGGGGGGATCTGGCTACACCTTC	CASSAHREGGSGYTF
.	TRBJ2-5	.	TRBV5-4	TGTGCCAGCAGCCTCAATCCGGGACGGAAAGAGACCCAGTACTTC	CASSLNPGRKETQYF
.	TRBJ1-6	.	TRBV7-9	TGTGCCAGCAGCCCCGACAGTACTATCTATAATTCACCCCTCCACTTT	CASSPDSTIYNSPLHF
.	TRBJ1-4	.	TRBV9	TGTGCCAGCAGCACGGGACCCGGGGGCGATGAAAAACTGTTTTTT	CASSTGPGGDEKLFF
.	TRBJ2-3	.	TRBV7-8	TGTGCCAGCAGCTTGCGAACGGGTAGTCCCACAGATACGCAGTATTTT	CASSLRTGSPTDTQYF
.	TRBJ1-2	.	TRBV28	TGTGCCAGCAGTCCTCAAAACTATGGCTACACCTTC	CASSPQNYGYTF
.	TRBJ1-2	.	TRBV6-6	TGTGCCAGCACCGATACGGCGGGGGCGGGTGGCTACACCTTC	CASTDTAGAGGYTF
few	TRBJ2-1	.	TRBV25-1	TGTGCCAGCAGTGACCCCTGGGCAGGGATCGACAATGAGCAGTTCTTC	CASSDPWAGIDNEQFF
.	TRBJ2-7	.	TRBV5-1	TGCGCCAGCAGCTCGACGGGGAGCTCCTACGAGCAGTACTTC	CASSSTGSSYEQYF
few	TRBJ2-1	.	TRBV5-5	TGTGCCAGCAGCTTGGAAGCGGGCTCCTACAATGAGCAGTTCTTC	CASSLEAGSYNEQFF
.	TRBJ1-1	.	TRBV7-2	TGTGCCAGCAGCGCGAAACAGTCTCTGAACACTGAAGCTTTCTTT	CASSAKQSLNTEAFF
.	TRBJ1-5	.	TRBV15	TGTGCCACCAGCAATAGTCTAAATAGCAATCAGCCCCAGCATTTT	CATSNSLNSNQPQHF
.	TRBJ1-2	.	TRBV7-2	TGTGCCAGCAGCTTAGTTGCGGCCAGTCTCAAAGATTCGTATGGCTACACCTTC	CASSLVAASLKDSYGYTF
.	TRBJ2-5	TRBD1	TRBV29-1	TGCAGCGTTGATGTAACGGGACAGGGACGAGAGACCCAGTACTTC	CSVDVTGQGRETQYF
.	TRBJ1-6	.	TRBV7-8	TGTGCCAGCAGCTTAAGGGGGGGAGGGGAAATCCATAATTCACCCCTCCACTTT	CASSLRGGGEIHNSPLHF
.	TRBJ2-1	.	TRBV6-1	TGTGCCAGCAGTGAATCCTTGAGCTCCTACAATGAGCAGTTCTTC	CASSESLSSYNEQFF
.	TRBJ1-6	.	TRBV4-3	TGCGCCAGCAGCCAAGATTGGGGTAATTCACCCCTCCACTTT	CASSQDWGNSPLHF
once	TRBJ1-2	.	TRBV3-1/TRBV3-2	TGTGCCAGCAGCCAAACTTGGACAGCAGAGTATGGCTACACCTTC	CASSQTWTAEYGYTF
.	TRBJ1-1	.	TRBV18	TGTGCCAGCTCACCTCTAAGGGACATGAACACTGAAGCTTTCTTT	CASSPLRDMNTEAFF
.	TRBJ1-1	.	TRBV7-2	TGTGCCAGCAGCGCGCCCGCGGGGAGTGGCACTGAAGCTTTCTTT	CASSAPAGSGTEAFF
few	TRBJ1-1	TRBD1	TRBV5-1	TGCGCCAGCAGCCCCTTAGGGGGCAGGGTTAACACTGAAGCTTTCTTT	CASSPLGGRVNTEAFF
.	TRBJ2-2	TRBD1	TRBV9	TGTGCCAGCAGCGTAGGGCAAGGGGGCTTCGGGGAGCTGTTTTTT	CASSVGQGGFGELFF
.	TRBJ2-6	.	TRBV5-5	TGTGCCAGCAGCCAGGGCCCTCACTCTGGGGCCAACGTCCTGACTTTC	CASSQGPHSGANVLTF
.	TRBJ2-7	.	TRBV5-4	TGTGCCAGCAGCCTCTCGACATCACTCTACGAGCAGTACTTC	CASSLSTSLYEQYF
.	TRBJ2-7	TRBD2	TRBV19	TGTGCCAGTAAGGCCCAAGCGGGACCATACGAGCAGTACTTC	CASKAQAGPYEQYF
.	TRBJ2-5	.	TRBV6-2/TRBV6-3	TGTGCCAGCAGTCGATCCCCTGAAACCCAGTACTTC	CASSRSPETQYF
.	TRBJ1-6	.	TRBV27	TGTGCCAGCAGTTTCCAAGGACAGTTCGCCCTCCACTTT	CASSFQGQFALHF
.	TRBJ2-7	.	TRBV25-1	TGTGCCAGCAGTGGGCCAGGGACCTCCTACGAGCAGTACTTC	CASSGPGTSYEQYF
.	TRBJ2-3	.	TRBV7-3	TGTGCCAGCAGCCTTTCAACGACGCAGTATTTT	CASSLSTTQYF
.	TRBJ1-2	.	TRBV12-3/TRBV12-4	TGTGCCAGCAGTTTAAGCGGAAACTATGGCTACACCTTC	CASSLSGNYGYTF
.	TRBJ2-1	TRBD1	TRBV25-1	TGTGCCAGCAGTGACGGGACAGGGGACCACAATGAGCAGTTCTTC	CASSDGTGDHNEQFF
.	TRBJ1-6	TRBD1	TRBV4-3	TGCGCCAGCAGCCAGGCGCGGGACAGTTATTCACCCCTCCACTTT	CASSQARDSYSPLHF
.	TRBJ2-3	TRBD1	TRBV5-1	TGCGCCAGCAGCTTGGACTACGCGAGGCGGGACAGGGGAACAGATACGCAGTATTTT	CASSLDYARRDRGTDTQYF
.	TRBJ1-3	.	TRBV11-2	TGTGCCAGCAGCACCCCGTTTGCCTTTAGCTCTGGAAACACCATATATTTT	CASSTPFAFSSGNTIYF
.	TRBJ1-6	.	TRBV11-2	TGTGCCAGCAGCTTAGACAGGGCCTCTTCCACCCTCCACTTT	CASSLDRASSTLHF
.	TRBJ1-1	.	TRBV7-2	TGTGCCAGCAGCTTAGAGGGTTTGTTCACTGAAGCTTTCTTT	CASSLEGLFTEAFF
.	TRBJ1-2	.	TRBV4-3	TGCGCCAGCAGCCAAGGTTCGGGAGGGTTCTATGGCTACACCTTC	CASSQGSGGFYGYTF
.	TRBJ2-7	.	TRBV10-2	TGCGCCAGCAGTGACCGGGTAGCCTACGAGCAGTACTTC	CASSDRVAYEQYF
once	TRBJ2-7	.	TRBV5-4	TGTGCCAGCAGCTTGGACCCCGGATACGAGCAGTACTTC	CASSLDPGYEQYF
.	TRBJ2-1	.	TRBV12-5	TGTGCTAGTGAAGGGGGGGGAAATGAGCAGTTCTTC	CASEGGGNEQFF
.	TRBJ2-3	.	TRBV9	TGTGCCAGCAGCGTAGGATTGGCAGATACGCAGTATTTT	CASSVGLADTQYF
.	TRBJ2-2	.	TRBV5-8	TGTGCCAGCTTAAAGGAGGGGAACACCGGGGAGCTGTTTTTT	CASLKEGNTGELFF
once	TRBJ1-2	TRBD1	TRBV19	TGTGCCAGTAGTATCATACCGAAACTGGACAGGGACTATGGCTACACCTTC	CASSIIPKLDRDYGYTF
.	TRBJ1-1	.	TRBV19	TGTGCCACTCGGATTCAGGGTCTCCCCACTGAAGCTTTCTTT	CATRIQGLPTEAFF
.	TRBJ1-2	.	TRBV7-2	TGTGCCAGCAGCTTAGACGGGGGGCGAAGCTATGGCTACACCTTC	CASSLDGGRSYGYTF
once	TRBJ2-5	.	TRBV4-1	TGCGCCAGCAGCCAAGTGCTCAGTCAAGAGACCCAGTACTTC	CASSQVLSQETQYF
.	TRBJ1-1	TRBD1	TRBV9	TGTGCCAGCAGCGTAGTGTTACAGGGGGCGCCGAGCACTGAAGCTTTCTTT	CASSVVLQGAPSTEAFF
.	TRBJ2-5	TRBD2	TRBV5-1	TGCGCCAGCAGCTCCGGACTAGTTATACAAGAGACCCAGTACTTC	CASSSGLVIQETQYF
.	TRBJ1-4	.	TRBV4-2	TGTGCCAGCAGCCGCGCAGGGAATGAAAAACTGTTTTTT	CASSRAGNEKLFF
.	TRBJ1-5	.	TRBV7-2	TGTGCCAGCTTGGGAGGTGGCAATCAGCCCCAGCATTTT	CASLGGGNQPQHF
.	TRBJ1-1	.	TRBV28	TGTGCCAGCAGTATCGCCCGGGGGGAAGCTTTCTTT	CASSIARGEAFF
.	TRBJ2-7	TRBD2	TRBV18	TGTGCCAGCTCACCACGGCCAACCTCTAGCGGGTACGAGCAGTACTTC	CASSPRPTSSGYEQYF
.	TRBJ1-2	.	TRBV5-4	TGTGCCAGCAGCTTGTCTTCCGGGCTTGGGAACTATGGCTACACCTTC	CASSLSSGLGNYGYTF
.	TRBJ2-1	TRBD2	TRBV10-1	TGCGCCAGCAGTGAGTCGGGCGGGAGTGGAAATGAGCAGTTCTTC	CASSESGGSGNEQFF